This T cell receptor (beta chain) was identified in a study of PD-1 blockade in classical Hodgkin lymphoma. Study background: Once every 2 weeks, patients received intravenous nivolumab at 3 mg/kg. Overall study findings and caveats: As was reported, newly diagnosed patients showed lower baseline TCR diversity than healthy donors did.

Remarks on this clone: Its specificity is unknown.

Repertoires were generated with immunoSEQ multiplex PCR, while TCRdb's copy carries only in-frame clones and drops some. This table holds tens of thousands of clones, roughly four fifths found once. Brentuximab vedotin exposure varied among the patients, all of whom had relapsed after autologous stem cell transplantation. This clonotype was sampled from a human donor with classical Hodgkin lymphoma. Here the sequenced sample was peripheral blood mononuclear cells (PBMCs), taken before the second cycle of nivolumab.

The DNA of the CDR3 is TGTGCCACCGCTGGCGGGAGCGCAACCTACAATGAGCAGTTCTTC. Translating gives CATAGGSATYNEQFF. The chain recombines TRBV15 with TRBJ2-1; 7 bases are shared with TRBD2. With V trimmed by 8 bases and J by 2 bases, 9 bases remained unmatched. The CDR3 extends over 15 amino acids. The germline gives CDR1 LNHNV, CDR2 YYDKDF (reference sequence). Using reference TRBV15 and TRBJ2-1 for the parts outside the CDR3, the full variable domain is DAMVIQNPRYQVTQFGKPVTLSCSQTLNHNVMYWYQQKSSQAPKLLFHYYDKDFNNEADTPDNFQSRRPNTSFCFLDIRSPGLGDTAMYLCATAGGSATYNEQFFGPGTRLTVL.